This entry is about one T cell receptor beta chain. The data belong to a study of blood T cell repertoires in COVID-19. Study background: Sources were T cells, B-cell-depleted T cells, or PBMCs; the material itself was cDNA or gDNA.

Original data processing: Reference gene primer amplification in the assay estimated nucleated cell counts. Profiled with immunoSEQ multiplex PCR; TCRdb holds only in-frame clones, not every one. The DNA gave D and trimming, while V, J and clone size come from that table. Of 150,000 to 200,000 clones listed, almost 80% are singletons. The germline V gene has CDR1 SGHNT and CDR2 YENEEA. CDR3 length equals 15 residues. Trimming at V came to 1 base and at J to 5 bases, leaving 6 bases not matched to a gene. The J gene is TRBJ2-3, the V gene TRBV11-3, with 7 positions matching TRBD2. The source material was peripheral blood. This receptor was identified in a man aged 60-69 years with active or convalescent COVID-19. Here the CDR3 reads CASSLGGLLEDTQYF. In DNA form, the CDR3 reads TGTGCCAGCAGCTTAGGGGGACTATTAGAAGATACGCAGTATTTT.